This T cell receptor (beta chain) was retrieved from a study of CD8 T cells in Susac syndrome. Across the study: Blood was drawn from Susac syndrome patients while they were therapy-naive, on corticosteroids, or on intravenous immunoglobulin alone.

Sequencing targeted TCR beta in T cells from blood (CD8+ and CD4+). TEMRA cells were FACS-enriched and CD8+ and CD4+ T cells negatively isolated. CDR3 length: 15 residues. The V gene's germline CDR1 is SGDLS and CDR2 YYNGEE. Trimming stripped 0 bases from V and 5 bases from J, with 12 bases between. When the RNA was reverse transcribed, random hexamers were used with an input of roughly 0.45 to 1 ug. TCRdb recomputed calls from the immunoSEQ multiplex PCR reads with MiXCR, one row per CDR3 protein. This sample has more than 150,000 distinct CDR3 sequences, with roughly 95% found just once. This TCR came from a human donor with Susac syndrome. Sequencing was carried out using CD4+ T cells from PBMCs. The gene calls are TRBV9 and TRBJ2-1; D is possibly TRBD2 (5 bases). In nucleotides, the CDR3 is TGTGCCAGCAGCGTAGGGCTAGCTCGTGACAATGAGCAGTTCTTC. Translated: CASSVGLARDNEQFF.